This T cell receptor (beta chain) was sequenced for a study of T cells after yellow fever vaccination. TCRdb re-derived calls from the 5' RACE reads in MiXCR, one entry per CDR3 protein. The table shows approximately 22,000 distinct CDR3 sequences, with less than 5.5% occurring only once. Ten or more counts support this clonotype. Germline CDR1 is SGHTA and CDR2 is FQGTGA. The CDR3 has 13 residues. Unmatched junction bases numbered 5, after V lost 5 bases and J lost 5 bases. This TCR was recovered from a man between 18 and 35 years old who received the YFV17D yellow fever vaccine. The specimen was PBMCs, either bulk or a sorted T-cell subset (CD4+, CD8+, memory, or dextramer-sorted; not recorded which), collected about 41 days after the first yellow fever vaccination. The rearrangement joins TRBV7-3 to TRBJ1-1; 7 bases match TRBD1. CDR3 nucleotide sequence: TGTGCCAGCAGCACTCAGGGGGGGACTGAAGCTTTCTTT. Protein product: CASSTQGGTEAFF.